The 6 T cell receptor beta chains listed next were all sequenced from one sample in a study of OX40 agonist ivuxolimab in advanced cancers. Profiling relied on immunoSEQ multiplex PCR, and the TCRdb table lists in-frame clones only, not all of them. The profile shows tens of thousands of clones, 85% of them singletons. The sequences come from CD4+ or CD8+ T cells sorted from blood, collected in a trial of the OX40 agonist ivuxolimab. The receptor set was obtained from an adult with an advanced solid tumor such as melanoma, head and neck, liver or kidney cancer.

CDR3 in DNA: TGTGCCAGCAGTGAAGTTACCACCGGGGAGCTGTTTTTT. Its protein is CASSEVTTGELFF. The chain couples TRBV25-1 to TRBJ2-2; no clear D. The CDR3 extends over 13 amino acids. Germline V gene lookup returns CDR1 MGHDK and CDR2 SYGVNS. Trimming pared 2 bases from V and 4 bases from J, leaving 5 bases between.

V and J are TRBV28 and TRBJ1-1; 7 nucleotides agree with TRBD1. Looked up from germline, CDR1 is MDHEN and CDR2 is SYDVKM. V gave up 9 bases and J gave up 7 bases; unmatched junction bases: 8. The length of the CDR3 is 12 residues. CDR3 loop: CASSRQGGEAFF. For the CDR3, the DNA is TGTGCCAGTTCGAGGCAGGGGGGTGAAGCTTTCTTT. Filled out from reference TRBV28 and TRBJ1-1, the complete variable domain reads DVKVTQSSRYLVKRTGEKVFLECVQDMDHENMFWYRQDPGLGLRLIYFSYDVKMKEKGDIPEGYSVSREKKERFSLILESASTNQTSMYLCASSRQGGEAFFGQGTRLTVV.

The chain joins TRBV7-2 to TRBJ2-7; D remains ambiguous. The V gene lost 3 bases and the J gene lost 3 bases, with 12 bases spanning the gap. The CDR3 contains 14 residues. Germline CDR1 reads SGHTA; CDR2 reads FQGNSA. The CDR3: CASSLSRLNYEQYF. The CDR3 bases are TGTGCCAGCAGCTTGAGCAGACTCAACTACGAGCAGTACTTC.

The chain combines TRBV4-3 with TRBJ2-1, with 10 nucleotides matching TRBD2. V lost 2 bases and J lost 7; bases outside the gene matches: 5. The CDR3 extends over 15 amino acids. Germline CDR1 is LGHNA and CDR2 is YSLEER. DNA for the CDR3: TGCGCCAGCAGCCAAAGATCTAGCGGGAGTAATGAGCAGTTCTTC. Translating it yields CASSQRSSGSNEQFF.

This clone was detected once. This chain links TRBV19 with TRBJ2-1, with a weak D call TRBD2 (6 bases). Deletions cut 9 bases from V and 5 bases from J, with 14 bases between. Germline V lookup: CDR1 LNHDA, CDR2 SQIVND (reference sequence). The CDR3 runs to 13 residues. DNA for the CDR3: TGTGCCAGCGGACGGGGGTATAACAATGAGCAGTTCTTC. As protein: CASGRGYNNEQFF.

On this clone itself: At the DNA level, this CDR3 is encoded by other sequences in the same sample as well. The chain combines TRBV11-2 with TRBJ1-1; D is uncertain. From germline, CDR1 is SGHAT and CDR2 FQNNGV. V lost 5 bases, J lost 0 bases, and 13 bases lay in between. The CDR3 is 15 amino acids. Here the CDR3 DNA reads TGTGCCAGCAGCCCTGGCCCGGCGATGAACACTGAAGCTTTCTTT. Translating it yields CASSPGPAMNTEAFF.